Below, 20 T cell receptor beta chains from the same sample are listed, as sequenced in a study of T cells in localized non-small cell lung cancer. Libraries were prepared by immunoSEQ multiplex PCR; TCRdb keeps only in-frame clonotypes and omits some of them. The data contain 20,000 to 30,000 clones, less than 90% of them seen just once; the ten biggest clones take up about 1.1%. The sample was peripheral blood, taken before any cancer treatment. The receptors originated from a woman aged 35-75 years with stage I lung adenocarcinoma.

The chain uses TRBV7-2 and TRBJ2-7, with D possibly TRBD2 on 6 matching bases. CDR3 length: 14 residues. V lost 7 bases and J lost 0, with 13 bases in between. Germline-derived CDR1 and CDR2 are SGHTA and FQGNSA. The CDR3 DNA is TGTGCCAGCAATCTAGAAGCGGGCTCCTACGAGCAGTACTTC. Residues: CASNLEAGSYEQYF.

The gene calls are TRBV4-1 and TRBJ1-2; tentative D call: TRBD1 (5 bases). Between the trimmed V and J ends, which lost 0 bases and 4 bases, there was a span of 24 bases. Germline CDR1 reads MGHRA; CDR2 reads YSYEKL. The CDR3 length is 19 residues. Here the CDR3 DNA reads TGCGCCAGCAGCCAAGAGTTTTGGGGACGGGGGAAGGGTGGCTATGGCTACACCTTC. This gives the protein CASSQEFWGRGKGGYGYTF.

The chain carries TRBV6-5 and TRBJ2-6; D gene ambiguous. The germline CDR1 and CDR2 sequences are MNHEY and SVGAGI. V gave up 0 bases and J gave up 0 bases, with 6 bases separating them. The CDR3 has 16 amino acids. CDR3 DNA: TGTGCCAGCAGTTACTCCCCCCTCTCTGGGGCCAACGTCCTGACTTTC. It is translated as CASSYSPLSGANVLTF.

This chain links TRBV6-1 with TRBJ1-5; D is unresolved. The V end lost 6 bases, the J end lost 0 bases, and 3 bases lay between the germline ends. The germline gives CDR1 MNHNS, CDR2 SASEGT. The CDR3 extends over 12 amino acids. In DNA form, the CDR3 reads TGTGCCAGCAGCCTTAGCAATCAGCCCCAGCATTTT. It specifies CASSLSNQPQHF.

This chain connects TRBV9 to TRBJ2-2; no clear D. The germline CDR1 and CDR2 sequences are SGDLS and YYNGEE. The CDR3 spans 13 residues. V lost 0 bases and J 7 bases, leaving 7 bases between the germline ends. CDR3 coding DNA: TGTGCCAGCAGCGTAGTTATCGGCGGGGAGCTGTTTTTT. It yields the protein CASSVVIGGELFF.

The chain carries TRBV5-1 and TRBJ1-2; 8 bases are a match to TRBD1. This CDR3 comprises 13 residues. Germline CDR1 is SGHRS and CDR2 is YFSETQ. With V trimmed by 4 bases and J by 8 bases, 7 bases remained unmatched. The CDR3, as DNA: TGCGCCAGCAGCCCCGGCAGGGGGCTAGGCTACACCTTC. The encoded protein is CASSPGRGLGYTF.

The chain combines TRBV11-2 with TRBJ2-1; 7 bases agree with TRBD1. The V segment lost 6 bases and the J segment 4 bases; nucleotides outside the gene matches: 9. Germline V gene sequence: CDR1 SGHAT, CDR2 FQNNGV. This CDR3 has 15 amino acids. DNA for the CDR3: TGTGCCAGCAGTGGCGGTAGGGGGCATTACAATGAGCAGTTCTTC. Its protein is CASSGGRGHYNEQFF.

This chain joins TRBV6-5 and TRBJ1-2, with D possibly TRBD1 on 5 matching bases. The CDR3 sequence is 13 residues long. Germline V lookup: CDR1 MNHEY, CDR2 SVGAGI. V was clipped by 5 bases and J by 12 bases, with 19 bases between them. The CDR3 bases are TGTGCCAGCAGTGGCCCGGGACTCTCATCAAACACCTTC. Encoded protein: CASSGPGLSSNTF.

This clone was observed a few times. The rearrangement links TRBV15 to TRBJ2-7, with D hard to call. Trimming removed 0 bases at V and 6 bases at J, with 6 bases between. Germline V gene lookup returns CDR1 LNHNV and CDR2 YYDKDF (reference sequence). The CDR3 consists of 12 residues. CDR3 sequence reads: CATSRDFAEQYF. Written as DNA, the CDR3 is TGTGCCACCAGCAGAGATTTCGCCGAGCAGTACTTC.

In regard to this clone: A read error may account for a junction end that differs from germline. This chain joins TRBV7-7 and TRBJ2-5; the match to TRBD2 covers 7 bases. This CDR3 has 13 residues. In germline, CDR1 is SSHAT, CDR2 FNYEAQ (reference sequence). The CDR3 DNA sequence: TGTGCTAGCAGCTTCAGCGGGGAAGAGACCCAGTACTTC. As protein: CASSFSGEETQYF.

The V call is TRBV7-2, the J call TRBJ2-7, with D unresolved. Germline CDR1 is SGHTA and CDR2 is FQGNSA. This CDR3 spans 11 amino acids. Trimming removed 8 bases at V and 7 bases at J, with 12 bases between. CDR3 in amino acids: CASAATREQYF. The DNA of the CDR3 is TGTGCCAGCGCCGCGACGCGGGAGCAGTACTTC.

This clone was observed a few times. The V gene is TRBV5-6, the J gene TRBJ1-2; D is perhaps TRBD1 (5 bases). CDR1 is SGHDT, CDR2 YYEEEE, per germline. The CDR3 contains 14 residues. V was trimmed by 4 bases and J by 1 base, leaving 11 bases between them. The CDR3 loop reads CASSVGPSNYGYTF. The CDR3 nucleotides are TGTGCCAGCAGCGTGGGACCGAGTAACTATGGCTACACCTTC.

This rearrangement joins TRBV5-1 to TRBJ2-1; 7 bases align to TRBD2. The CDR3 is made up of 15 amino acids. Germline trimming cut 0 bases from V and 9 bases from J; bases unmatched to any gene: 9. From germline, CDR1 is SGHRS and CDR2 YFSETQ. This chain's CDR3 is CASSLVALGEGEQFF. Written as DNA, the CDR3 is TGCGCCAGCAGCTTGGTGGCCCTCGGGGAGGGTGAGCAGTTCTTC.

V and J are TRBV11-3 and TRBJ2-7; D not resolved. The length of the CDR3 is 14 residues. V was shortened by 3 bases and J by 2 bases, with 11 bases between the two germline ends. The germline V gene has CDR1 SGHNT and CDR2 YENEEA. CDR3 amino acids: CASSFFRATYEQYF. The CDR3 DNA reads TGTGCCAGCAGCTTCTTCCGGGCCACCTACGAGCAGTACTTC.

CDR3 nucleotides: TGTGCCACCAGCAGAGATCTAGAGACCCAGTACTTC. It yields the protein CATSRDLETQYF. This chain joins TRBV15 and TRBJ2-5; D is ambiguous. The CDR3 spans 12 residues. Germline V CDR1 and CDR2: LNHNV, YYDKDF (reference sequence). V dropped 0 bases and J dropped 4 bases, with 3 bases sitting between them.

The rearrangement joins TRBV14 to TRBJ2-7, with 7 bases aligning to TRBD1. CDR1 is SGHDN and CDR2 is FVKESK in the germline V gene. The CDR3 has 15 residues. Trimming removed 4 bases from V and 2 bases from J; junction bases left unmatched: 8. CDR3 DNA: TGTGCCAGCAGCCGACAAGACAGGGCCCCCTACGAGCAGTACTTC. It yields the protein CASSRQDRAPYEQYF.

The chain links TRBV7-3 to TRBJ2-7; a weak D match, TRBD1 (5 bases). V lost 5 bases, J lost 1 base, and 9 bases lay in between. This CDR3 contains 13 residues. The germline V gene has CDR1 SGHTA and CDR2 FQGTGA. This CDR3 reads CASSPGHSYEQYF. CDR3 nucleotide sequence: TGTGCCAGCAGCCCAGGACATTCCTACGAGCAGTACTTC.

V gene TRBV7-2 combines with J gene TRBJ2-7; possible D gene TRBD2, 5 bases. V dropped 6 bases and J dropped 9 bases, with 21 bases sitting between them. CDR3 size: 14 residues. CDR1 and CDR2 (germline): SGHTA, FQGNSA. The CDR3 coding sequence is TGTGCCAGCAGTTTATCCGGGATCCAGCTCGGGCAGTACTTC. It is translated as CASSLSGIQLGQYF.

The chain has TRBV15 and TRBJ2-2, with TRBD1 identical over 7 bases. The V segment lost 0 bases and the J segment 5 bases; nucleotides outside the gene matches: 3. Germline V CDR1 and CDR2: LNHNV, YYDKDF (reference sequence). This CDR3 has 15 residues. The CDR3 region has the DNA TGTGCCACCAGCAGAGACAGGGGGTATACCGGGGAGCTGTTTTTT. It is translated as CATSRDRGYTGELFF.

The V call is TRBV5-4, the J call TRBJ1-2; D is possibly TRBD1 (5 bases). The germline V gene has CDR1 SGHNT and CDR2 YYREEE (reference sequence). This CDR3 spans 13 amino acids. Trimming removed 5 bases from V and 8 bases from J, with 16 bases in between. For the CDR3, the DNA is TGTGCCAGCAGAGGACAACGGACGGGAGGCTACACCTTC. Translating gives CASRGQRTGGYTF. Using reference TRBV5-4 and TRBJ1-2 for the parts outside the CDR3, the full variable domain is ETGVTQSPTHLIKTRGQQVTLRCSSQSGHNTVSWYQQALGQGPQFIFQYYREEENGRGNFPPRFSGLQFPNYSSELNVNALELDDSALYLCASRGQRTGGYTFGSGTRLTVV.